This passage covers 8 T cell receptor beta chains from one sample sequenced in a study of T cell changes during pregnancy in multiple sclerosis. Generated by immunoSEQ multiplex PCR, the TCRdb table keeps only in-frame clones and is missing some. The data show just under 65,000 clones, 91% seen once. The material was peripheral blood, obtained after pregnancy. All receptors derive from a female donor in good health, enrolled as a control in a pregnancy study.

The chain is built from TRBV27 and TRBJ1-4, with D possibly being TRBD1 (6 bases). There are 15 residues in the CDR3. V was pared by 2 bases and J by 6 bases, with 13 bases between. CDR1 MNHEY and CDR2 SMNVEV come from the germline V gene (reference sequence). The CDR3 is CASSLSMGAYEKLFF. CDR3 nucleotides: TGTGCCAGCAGTTTAAGCATGGGGGCATATGAAAAACTGTTTTTT.

The rearrangement joins TRBV19 to TRBJ1-1, with a tentative D call TRBD1 (6 bases). V gave up 1 base and J gave up 5 bases, with 14 bases separating them. From germline, CDR1 is LNHDA and CDR2 SQIVND (reference sequence). The CDR3 consists of 15 residues. The CDR3 sequence: CASSIGWGPGTEAFF. Here the CDR3 DNA reads TGTGCCAGTAGTATAGGATGGGGGCCGGGAACTGAAGCTTTCTTT.

The gene calls are TRBV5-1 and TRBJ1-1, with D possibly being TRBD1 (5 bases). The CDR3 consists of 17 residues. Looked up from germline, CDR1 is SGHRS and CDR2 is YFSETQ. With 0 bases removed from V and 1 base from J, the gap between germline ends came to 16 bases. The CDR3 sequence: CASSLVGGVWQNTEAFF. The CDR3 DNA follows: TGCGCCAGCAGCTTGGTGGGGGGGGTGTGGCAGAACACTGAAGCTTTCTTT. Looking up the rest from reference TRBV5-1 and TRBJ1-1 gives the full variable domain: KAGVTQTPRYLIKTRGQQVTLSCSPISGHRSVSWYQQTPGQGLQFLFEYFSETQRNKGNFPGRFSGRQFSNSRSEMNVSTLELGDSALYLCASSLVGGVWQNTEAFFGQGTRLTVV.

The rearrangement links TRBV4-2 to TRBJ2-3, with 8 bases fitting TRBD2. The J segment lost 1 base and the V segment lost 0 bases, leaving 6 bases of the junction unmatched. The CDR3 has 17 amino acids. CDR1 is LGHNA, CDR2 YNFKEQ, per germline. This CDR3 is CASSQEPPGGRTDTQYF. CDR3 nucleotides: TGTGCCAGCAGCCAAGAACCCCCGGGGGGGCGCACAGATACGCAGTATTTT.

In its sample, this clone was seen once. The V call is TRBV11-2, the J call TRBJ2-5, with D unresolved. The CDR3 is made up of 11 amino acids. V lost 4 bases and J 5 bases, leaving 5 bases between the germline ends. Per germline, CDR1 SGHAT and CDR2 FQNNGV. DNA of the CDR3: TGTGCCAGCAGCTCCTACGAGACCCAGTACTTC. It specifies CASSSYETQYF. Complete variable domain (other parts from reference TRBV11-2 and TRBJ2-5): EAGVAQSPRYKIIEKRQSVAFWCNPISGHATLYWYQQILGQGPKLLIQFQNNGVVDDSQLPKDRFSAERLKGVDSTLKIQPAKLEDSAVYLCASSSYETQYFGPGTRLLVL.

The J gene is TRBJ2-7, the V gene TRBV19; D may be TRBD1 (5 bases). This CDR3 is 16 amino acids long. V was shortened by 2 bases and J by 2 bases, with 16 bases between the two germline ends. The germline V gene encodes CDR1 LNHDA and CDR2 SQIVND (reference sequence). The CDR3 here is CASSINSWGTTYEQYF. The CDR3 DNA is TGTGCCAGTAGTATAAATTCCTGGGGCACAACCTACGAGCAGTACTTC. Full variable domain (rest looked up from reference TRBV19 and TRBJ2-7): DGGITQSPKYLFRKEGQNVTLSCEQNLNHDAMYWYRQDPGQGLRLIYYSQIVNDFQKGDIAEGYSVSREKKESFPLTVTSAQKNPTAFYLCASSINSWGTTYEQYFGPGTRLTVT.

This chain connects TRBV19 to TRBJ1-5; 7 positions match TRBD1. CDR1 and CDR2 (germline): LNHDA, SQIVND (reference sequence). This CDR3 comprises 16 residues. Trimming cost V 7 bases and J 2 bases; bases outside gene matches: 11. CDR3 loop: CASTFGGGIGNQPQHF. CDR3 nucleotides: TGTGCCAGTACCTTCGGAGGGGGCATCGGCAATCAGCCCCAGCATTTT.

The rearrangement joins TRBV30 to TRBJ2-7; 9 nucleotides agree with TRBD1. The CDR3 contains 13 residues. V lost 5 bases and J lost 6; bases outside the gene matches: 8. CDR1 and CDR2 (germline): GTSNPN, SVGIG (reference sequence). The CDR3 is CAWEGQGVSEQYF. The CDR3 DNA sequence: TGTGCCTGGGAGGGACAGGGAGTGAGCGAGCAGTACTTC.